This T cell receptor (beta chain) was sequenced during a study of T cell repertoires in cytomegalovirus infection. In TCRdb, the reads were re-called with MiXCR into one record per CDR3 protein. The data contain about 480,000 distinct CDR3 sequences, roughly a third of them singletons. V was clipped by 1 base and J by 5 bases; unmatched bases: 14. The CDR3 contains 19 residues. Germline values: CDR1 KGHSH, CDR2 LQKENI. This clonotype was observed once. Its antigen remains unknown. The sequencing used cultured PBMCs, collected from culture after CMV antigen stimulation. The receptor was isolated from a human donor in good health (CMV status not recorded). Some clones in this sample may be carry-over from other donors' samples. This sequence joins TRBV18 and TRBJ2-1, with 10 bases matching TRBD2. CDR3 region: CASSPLRRQAGGRHNEQFF. CDR3 coding DNA: TGTGCCAGCTCACCACTCCGAAGGCAAGCGGGAGGGCGGCACAATGAGCAGTTCTTC. Using reference TRBV18 and TRBJ2-1 for the parts outside the CDR3, the full variable domain is NAGVMQNPRHLVRRRGQEARLRCSPMKGHSHVYWYRQLPEEGLKFMVYLQKENIIDESGMPKERFSAEFPKEGPSILRIQQVVRGDSAAYFCASSPLRRQAGGRHNEQFFGPGTRLTVL.